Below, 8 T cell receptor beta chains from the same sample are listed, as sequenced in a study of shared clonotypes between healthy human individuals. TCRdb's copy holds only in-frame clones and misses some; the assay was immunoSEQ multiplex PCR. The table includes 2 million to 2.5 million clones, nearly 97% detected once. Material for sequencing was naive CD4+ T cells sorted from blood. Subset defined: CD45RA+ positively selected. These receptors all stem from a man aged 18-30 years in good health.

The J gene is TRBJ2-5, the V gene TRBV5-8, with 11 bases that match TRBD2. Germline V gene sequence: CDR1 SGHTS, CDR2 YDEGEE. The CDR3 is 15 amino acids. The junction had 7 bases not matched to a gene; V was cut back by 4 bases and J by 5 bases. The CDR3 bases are TGTGCCAGCAGCCCCAGGACTAGCGGGCGGGAGACCCAGTACTTC. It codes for CASSPRTSGRETQYF.

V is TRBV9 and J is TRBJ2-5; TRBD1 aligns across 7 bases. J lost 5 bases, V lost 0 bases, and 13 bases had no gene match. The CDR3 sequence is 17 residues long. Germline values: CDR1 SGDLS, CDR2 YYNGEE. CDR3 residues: CASSVAPYTGVGETQYF. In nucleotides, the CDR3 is TGTGCCAGCAGCGTAGCCCCCTACACAGGGGTTGGGGAGACCCAGTACTTC.

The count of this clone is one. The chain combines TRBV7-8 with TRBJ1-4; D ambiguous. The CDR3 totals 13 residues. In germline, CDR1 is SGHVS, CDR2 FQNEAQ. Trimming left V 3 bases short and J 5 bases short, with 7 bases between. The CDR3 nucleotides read TGTGCCAGCAGCTTCGTCGGGAATGAAAAACTGTTTTTT. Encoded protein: CASSFVGNEKLFF. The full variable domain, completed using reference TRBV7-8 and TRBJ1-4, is GAGVSQSPRYKVAKRGQDVALRCDPISGHVSLFWYQQALGQGPEFLTYFQNEAQLDKSGLPSDRFFAERPEGSVSTLKIQRTQQEDSAVYLCASSFVGNEKLFFGSGTQLSVL.

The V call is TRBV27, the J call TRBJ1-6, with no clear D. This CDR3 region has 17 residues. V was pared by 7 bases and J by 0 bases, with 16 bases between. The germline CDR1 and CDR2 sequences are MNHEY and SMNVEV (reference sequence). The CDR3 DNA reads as TGTGCCAGCAAGGATTCTGGGGTGAGCTCCTATAATTCACCCCTCCACTTT. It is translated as CASKDSGVSSYNSPLHF.

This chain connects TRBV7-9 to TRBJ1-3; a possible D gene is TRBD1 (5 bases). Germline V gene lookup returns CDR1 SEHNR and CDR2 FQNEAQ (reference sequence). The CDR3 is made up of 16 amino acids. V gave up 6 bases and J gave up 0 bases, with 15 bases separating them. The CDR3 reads CASRTAGGSSGNTIYF. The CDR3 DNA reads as TGTGCCAGCAGGACAGCGGGGGGAAGCTCTGGAAACACCATATATTTT. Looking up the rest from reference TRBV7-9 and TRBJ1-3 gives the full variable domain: DTGVSQNPRHKITKRGQNVTFRCDPISEHNRLYWYRQTLGQGPEFLTYFQNEAQLEKSRLLSDRFSAERPKGSFSTLEIQRTEQGDSAMYLCASRTAGGSSGNTIYFGEGSWLTVV.

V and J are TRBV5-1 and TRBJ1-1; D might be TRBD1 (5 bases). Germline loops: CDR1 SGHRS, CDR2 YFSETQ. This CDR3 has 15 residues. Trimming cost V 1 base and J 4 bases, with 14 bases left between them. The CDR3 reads CASSLFIQGTTEAFF. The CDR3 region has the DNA TGCGCCAGCAGCTTGTTTATTCAGGGTACCACTGAAGCTTTCTTT.

CDR3 bases: TGTGCCAGCAGTTACTCAGAGGTATCGAATGAAAAACTGTTTTTT. It codes for CASSYSEVSNEKLFF. The chain uses TRBV6-5 and TRBJ1-4, with D unresolved. CDR3 size: 15 residues. Trimming pared 0 bases from V and 5 bases from J, leaving 10 bases between. Germline CDR1 reads MNHEY; CDR2 reads SVGAGI.

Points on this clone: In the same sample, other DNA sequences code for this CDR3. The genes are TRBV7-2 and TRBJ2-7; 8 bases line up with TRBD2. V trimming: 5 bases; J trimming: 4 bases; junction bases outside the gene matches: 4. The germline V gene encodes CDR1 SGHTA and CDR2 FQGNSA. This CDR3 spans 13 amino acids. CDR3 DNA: TGTGCCAGCAGCCCCACTAGCGGATACGAGCAGTACTTC. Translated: CASSPTSGYEQYF.